Reported below is one TCR beta chain. Its antigen is as yet unknown. This sample stems from a study of long-term antiretroviral therapy in people with HIV. Running of the v3.0 immunoSEQ assay took place at survey level. The assay was immunoSEQ multiplex PCR, and TCRdb's table has in-frame clones only and misses some. The sample carries some 23,000 clones, roughly 77% recorded once. Study-level findings and limits: Comparison with controls showed narrower CDR3 length ranges in HIV repertoires. Collection spanned 2004 to 2017; ART regimens may be less effective than current ones. Diversity rose after ART but stayed below transplant donor controls. On ART adherence, viral resistance or therapy changes, no data were available.

The CDR3 consists of 15 residues. Germline lookup yields CDR1 KGHSH and CDR2 LQKENI. V dropped 3 bases and J dropped 5; count of bases not matched to a gene: 2. This sequence originates from a woman in her thirties or forties with HIV. V gene TRBV18 combines with J gene TRBJ2-5, with TRBD2 matching over 14 bases. This specimen was unsorted PBMCs, taken 0.5 years after starting antiretroviral therapy. The CDR3 nucleotides read TGTGCCAGCTCACCGGGGACTAGCGGGGGTGAGACCCAGTACTTC. Translated, it gives CASSPGTSGGETQYF.